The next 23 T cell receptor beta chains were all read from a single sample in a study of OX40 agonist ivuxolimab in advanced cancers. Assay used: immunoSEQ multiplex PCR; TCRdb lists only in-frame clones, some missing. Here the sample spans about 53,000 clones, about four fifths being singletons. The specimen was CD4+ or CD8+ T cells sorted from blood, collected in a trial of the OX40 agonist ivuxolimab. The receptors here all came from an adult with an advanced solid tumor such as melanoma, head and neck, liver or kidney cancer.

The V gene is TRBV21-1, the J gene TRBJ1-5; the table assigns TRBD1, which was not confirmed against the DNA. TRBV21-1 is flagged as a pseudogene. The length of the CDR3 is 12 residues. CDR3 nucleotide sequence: TGTGCCATCCGGACAAGCAATCAGCCCCAGCATTTT. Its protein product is CAIRTSNQPQHF.

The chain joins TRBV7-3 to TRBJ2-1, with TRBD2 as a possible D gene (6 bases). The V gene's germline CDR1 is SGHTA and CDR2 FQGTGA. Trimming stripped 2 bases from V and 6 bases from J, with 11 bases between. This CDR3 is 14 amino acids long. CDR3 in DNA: TGTGCCAGCAGCTTAGGGCGGGGAGGCAATGAGCAGTTCTTC. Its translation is CASSLGRGGNEQFF.

CDR3 in DNA: TGTGCCAGCAGTTACATTCGGGAGTCGGCTGAGCAGTTCTTC. This translates into CASSYIRESAEQFF. V usage is TRBV6-6 and J usage is TRBJ2-1, with D perhaps matching TRBD2 (6 bases). Trimming stripped 2 bases from V and 9 bases from J, with 14 bases between. In germline, CDR1 is MNHNY, CDR2 SVGAGI (reference sequence). This CDR3 contains 14 residues.

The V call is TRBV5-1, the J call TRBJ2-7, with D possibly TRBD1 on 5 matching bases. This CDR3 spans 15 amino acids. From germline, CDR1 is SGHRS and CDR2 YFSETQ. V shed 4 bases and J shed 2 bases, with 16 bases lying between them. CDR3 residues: CASSVVTDGPYEQYF. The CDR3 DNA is TGCGCCAGCAGCGTTGTGACAGACGGCCCCTACGAGCAGTACTTC.

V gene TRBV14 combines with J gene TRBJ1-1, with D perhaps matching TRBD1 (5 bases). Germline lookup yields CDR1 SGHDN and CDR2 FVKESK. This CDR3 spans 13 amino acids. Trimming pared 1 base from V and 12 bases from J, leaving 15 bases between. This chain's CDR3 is CASSQVGTGPSFF. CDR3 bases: TGTGCCAGCAGCCAAGTCGGGACGGGTCCATCTTTCTTT. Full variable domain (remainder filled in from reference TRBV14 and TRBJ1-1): EAGVTQFPSHSVIEKGQTVTLRCDPISGHDNLYWYRRVMGKEIKFLLHFVKESKQDESGMPNNRFLAERTGGTYSTLKVQPAELEDSGVYFCASSQVGTGPSFFGQGTRLTVV.

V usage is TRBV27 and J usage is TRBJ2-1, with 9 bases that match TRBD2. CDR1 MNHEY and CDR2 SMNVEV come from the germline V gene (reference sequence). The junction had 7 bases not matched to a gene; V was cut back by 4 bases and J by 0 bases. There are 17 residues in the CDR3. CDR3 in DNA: TGTGCCAGCAGTTCCCGGACTAGCGACAACTCCTACAATGAGCAGTTCTTC. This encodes CASSSRTSDNSYNEQFF.

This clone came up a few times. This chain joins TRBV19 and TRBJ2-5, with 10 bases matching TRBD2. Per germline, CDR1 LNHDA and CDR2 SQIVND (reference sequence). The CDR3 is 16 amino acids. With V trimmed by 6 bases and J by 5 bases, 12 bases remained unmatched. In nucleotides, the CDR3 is TGTGCCAGTAGCTCCGCGGGGAGCGGGGGGGCGGAGACCCAGTACTTC. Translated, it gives CASSSAGSGGAETQYF.

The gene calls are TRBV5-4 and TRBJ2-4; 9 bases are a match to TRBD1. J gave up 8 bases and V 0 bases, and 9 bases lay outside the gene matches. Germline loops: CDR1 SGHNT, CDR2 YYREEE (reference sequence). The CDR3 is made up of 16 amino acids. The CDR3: CASSLETGTGLDIQYF. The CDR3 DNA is TGTGCCAGCAGCTTGGAAACCGGGACAGGGCTGGACATTCAGTACTTC.

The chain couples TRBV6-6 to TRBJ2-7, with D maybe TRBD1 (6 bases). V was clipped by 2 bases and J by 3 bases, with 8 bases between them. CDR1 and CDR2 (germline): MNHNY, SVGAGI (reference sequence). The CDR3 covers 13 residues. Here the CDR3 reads CASSYPQGYEQYF. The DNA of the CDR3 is TGTGCCAGCAGTTACCCACAGGGCTACGAGCAGTACTTC.

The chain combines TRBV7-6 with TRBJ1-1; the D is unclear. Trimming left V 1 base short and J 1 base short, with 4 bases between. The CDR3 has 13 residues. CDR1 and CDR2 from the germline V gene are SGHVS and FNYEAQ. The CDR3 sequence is CASSLGQNTEAFF. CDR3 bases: TGTGCCAGCAGCTTAGGGCAGAACACTGAAGCTTTCTTT.

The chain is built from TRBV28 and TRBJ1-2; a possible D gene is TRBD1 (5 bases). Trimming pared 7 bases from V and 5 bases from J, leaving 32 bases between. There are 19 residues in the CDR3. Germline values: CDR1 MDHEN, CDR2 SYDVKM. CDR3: CASNEDKWWGETQEYGYTF. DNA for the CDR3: TGTGCCAGCAATGAGGACAAGTGGTGGGGGGAGACCCAGGAGTATGGCTACACCTTC.

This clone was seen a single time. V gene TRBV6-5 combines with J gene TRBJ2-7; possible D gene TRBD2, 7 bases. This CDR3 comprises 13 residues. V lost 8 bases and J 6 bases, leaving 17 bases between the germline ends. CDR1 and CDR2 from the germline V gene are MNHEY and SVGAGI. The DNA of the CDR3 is TGTGCCAGCGGTCCCGGGGGGCCCCTCGAGCAGTACTTC. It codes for CASGPGGPLEQYF.

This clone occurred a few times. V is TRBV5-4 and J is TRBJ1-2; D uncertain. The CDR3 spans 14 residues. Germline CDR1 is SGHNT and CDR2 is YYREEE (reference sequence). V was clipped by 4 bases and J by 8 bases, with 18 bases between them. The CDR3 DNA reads TGTGCCAGCAGCCTCGTCGGGCCAGCAAGAGGCTACACCTTC. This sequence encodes CASSLVGPARGYTF.

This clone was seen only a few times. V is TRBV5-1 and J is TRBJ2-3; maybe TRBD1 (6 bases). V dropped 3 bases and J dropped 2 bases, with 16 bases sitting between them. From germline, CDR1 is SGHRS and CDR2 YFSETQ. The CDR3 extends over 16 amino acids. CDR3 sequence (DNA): TGCGCCAGCAGCTCCAGGGGTATCTTTGCCACAGATACGCAGTATTTT. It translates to CASSSRGIFATDTQYF.

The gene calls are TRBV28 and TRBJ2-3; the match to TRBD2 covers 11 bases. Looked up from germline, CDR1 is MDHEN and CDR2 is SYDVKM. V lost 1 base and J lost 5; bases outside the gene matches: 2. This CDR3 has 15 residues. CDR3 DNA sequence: TGTGCCAGCAGTTTATCGCTAGCGGGAGGAGATACGCAGTATTTT. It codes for CASSLSLAGGDTQYF.

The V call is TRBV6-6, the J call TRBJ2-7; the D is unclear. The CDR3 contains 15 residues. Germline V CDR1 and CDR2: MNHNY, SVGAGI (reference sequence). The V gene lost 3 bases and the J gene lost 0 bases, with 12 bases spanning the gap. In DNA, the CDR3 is TGTGCCAGCAGTTATGGGTCAGATGACTCCTACGAGCAGTACTTC. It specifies CASSYGSDDSYEQYF.

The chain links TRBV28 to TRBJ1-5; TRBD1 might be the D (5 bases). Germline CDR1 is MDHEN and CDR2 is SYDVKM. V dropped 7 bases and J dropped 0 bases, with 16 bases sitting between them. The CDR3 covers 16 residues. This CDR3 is CASTQEGAYSNQPQHF. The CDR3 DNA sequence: TGTGCCAGCACGCAGGAAGGGGCTTATAGCAATCAGCCCCAGCATTTT.

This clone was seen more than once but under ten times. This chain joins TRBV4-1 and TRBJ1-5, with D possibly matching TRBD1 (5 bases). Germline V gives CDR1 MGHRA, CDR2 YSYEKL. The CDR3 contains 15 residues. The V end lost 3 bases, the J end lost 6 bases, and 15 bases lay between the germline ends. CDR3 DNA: TGCGCCAGCAGCCAGGAACTGGGTACAGGTCAGCCCCAGCATTTT. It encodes CASSQELGTGQPQHF.

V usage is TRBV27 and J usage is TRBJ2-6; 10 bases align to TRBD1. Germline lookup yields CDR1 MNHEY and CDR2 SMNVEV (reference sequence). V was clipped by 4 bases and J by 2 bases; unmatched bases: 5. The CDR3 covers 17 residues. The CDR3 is CASSSDRGDTGANVLTF. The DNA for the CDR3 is TGTGCCAGCAGTTCGGACAGGGGGGACACTGGGGCCAACGTCCTGACTTTC.

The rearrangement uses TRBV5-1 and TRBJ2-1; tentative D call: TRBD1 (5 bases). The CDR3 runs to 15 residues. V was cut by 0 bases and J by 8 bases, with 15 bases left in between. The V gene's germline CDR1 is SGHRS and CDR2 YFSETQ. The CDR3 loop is CASSLGQGPFYEQFF. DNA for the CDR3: TGCGCCAGCAGCTTGGGGCAGGGCCCCTTCTATGAGCAGTTCTTC.

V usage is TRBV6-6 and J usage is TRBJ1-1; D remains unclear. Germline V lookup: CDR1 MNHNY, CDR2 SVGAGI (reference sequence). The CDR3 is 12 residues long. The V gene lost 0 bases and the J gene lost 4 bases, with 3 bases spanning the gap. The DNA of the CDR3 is TGTGCCAGCAGTTACTCGGCCACTGAAGCTTTCTTT. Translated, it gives CASSYSATEAFF.

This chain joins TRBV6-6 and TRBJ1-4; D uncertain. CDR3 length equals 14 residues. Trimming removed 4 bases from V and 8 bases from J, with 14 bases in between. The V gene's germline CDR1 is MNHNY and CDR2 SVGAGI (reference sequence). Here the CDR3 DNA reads TGTGCCAGCAGTTGGGAGGCAGTTACGGAAAAACTGTTTTTT. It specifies CASSWEAVTEKLFF.

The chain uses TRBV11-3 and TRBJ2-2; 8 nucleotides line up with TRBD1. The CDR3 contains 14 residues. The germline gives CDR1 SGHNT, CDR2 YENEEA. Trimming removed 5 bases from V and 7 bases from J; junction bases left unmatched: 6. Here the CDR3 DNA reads TGTGCCAGCAGCCTGGGACAGGCCAGCGGGGAGCTGTTTTTT. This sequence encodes CASSLGQASGELFF.